This TCR beta chain was recorded in a study of sequential checkpoint blockade in melanoma. Study-wide context: Patients were randomized 1:1 to nivolumab-then-ipilimumab or ipilimumab-then-nivolumab first-line. After both sequences, patients received maintenance nivolumab.

The sample's treatment: randomized to nivolumab then ipilimumab (arm A) or the reverse (arm B). None of the patients previously received DNA-damaging chemotherapy. From thawed PBMCs, live CD3+CD8+ cells negative for CD19 and CD56 were sorted. Here immunoSEQ multiplex PCR was the method, and the copy in TCRdb shows in-frame clones only, minus some. The sample contains approximately 4,700 clones, around three quarters of which appear only once. The sample holds one count of this clone. The specimen was CD8+ T cells sorted from blood (inferred from file names), collected from a patient given nivolumab and ipilimumab in sequence. The TCR originated in a human donor with melanoma.

Written as DNA, the CDR3 is TGTGCCAGCAATTTGGGGGGGGACACCATATATTTT. This encodes CASNLGGDTIYF. The chain couples TRBV6-1 to TRBJ1-3; tentative D call: TRBD1 (5 bases). CDR3 length equals 12 residues. Trimming took off 7 bases at V and 8 bases at J, with 12 bases between the two ends. The germline CDR1 and CDR2 sequences are MNHNS and SASEGT.